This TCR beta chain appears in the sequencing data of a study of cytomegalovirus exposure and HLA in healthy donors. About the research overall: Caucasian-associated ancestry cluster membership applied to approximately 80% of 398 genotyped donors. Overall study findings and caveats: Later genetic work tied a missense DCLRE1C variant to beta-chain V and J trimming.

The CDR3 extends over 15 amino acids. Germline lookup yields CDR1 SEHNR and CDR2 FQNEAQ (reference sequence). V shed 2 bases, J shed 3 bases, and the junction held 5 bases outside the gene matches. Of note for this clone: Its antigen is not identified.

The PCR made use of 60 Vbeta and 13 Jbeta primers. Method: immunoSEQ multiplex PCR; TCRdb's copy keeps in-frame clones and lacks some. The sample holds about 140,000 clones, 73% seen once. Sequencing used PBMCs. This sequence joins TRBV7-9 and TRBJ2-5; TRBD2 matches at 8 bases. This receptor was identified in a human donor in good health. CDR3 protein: CASSLIKAGEETQYF. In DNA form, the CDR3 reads TGTGCCAGCAGCTTAATCAAAGCGGGAGAAGAGACCCAGTACTTC. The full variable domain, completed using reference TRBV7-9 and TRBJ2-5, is DTGVSQNPRHKITKRGQNVTFRCDPISEHNRLYWYRQTLGQGPEFLTYFQNEAQLEKSRLLSDRFSAERPKGSFSTLEIQRTEQGDSAMYLCASSLIKAGEETQYFGPGTRLLVL.